This paragraph reports one T cell receptor beta chain. Its cognate antigen is unknown. Germline V gives CDR1 SGHTA, CDR2 FQGNSA. This CDR3 contains 17 residues. Deletions cut 4 bases from V and 3 bases from J, with 21 bases between. This record comes from a study of blood T cells in healthy people across ages. Overall study: Capture via template switching afforded approximately one barcoded beta molecule per two T cells.

Overall study findings and caveats: Higher diversity and more naive CD4+ cells were features of long-lived donors, compared to aged donors.

The second PCR ran about 7 to 12 cycles with a sample-barcoded 5' primer and J-beta primers. TCRdb passed the 5' RACE reads through MiXCR, listing each CDR3 protein once. The data contain roughly 2 million distinct CDR3 sequences, about 50% of them singletons. The receptor comes from a woman in her 40s in good health. The genes are TRBV7-2 and TRBJ1-1, with no clear D. Sequencing input: blood. The CDR3 is CASSSSRSGRRDTEAFF. In nucleotides, the CDR3 is TGTGCCAGCAGCTCCTCCCGAAGTGGTAGGAGAGACACTGAAGCTTTCTTT. The full variable domain, completed using reference TRBV7-2 and TRBJ1-1, is GAGVSQSPSNKVTEKGKDVELRCDPISGHTALYWYRQSLGQGLEFLIYFQGNSAPDKSGLPSDRFSAERTGGSVSTLTIQRTQQEDSAVYLCASSSSRSGRRDTEAFFGQGTRLTVV.